This T cell receptor beta chain is from a study of blood T cell repertoires in COVID-19. Study information: Material from acute and convalescent COVID-19 was sourced from the United States, Italy and Spain.

Seattle researchers signed up patients amid active infection and tracked them longitudinally. Looked up from germline, CDR1 is SNHLY and CDR2 is FYNNEI. The CDR3 loop spans 16 amino acids. The V end lost 2 bases, the J end lost 3 bases, and 14 bases lay between the germline ends. Here immunoSEQ multiplex PCR was the method, and the copy in TCRdb shows in-frame clones only, minus some. The table lists under 550,000 clones, around 90% of them singletons, with 0.8% to 1% in the top ten. The chain uses TRBV2 and TRBJ2-1, with D tentatively TRBD2 (5 bases). Material for sequencing was peripheral blood. This TCR came from a man aged 18 to 29 with COVID-19, enrolled during active disease. CDR3 sequence: CASSEWERELYNEQFF. The CDR3 coding sequence is TGTGCCAGCAGTGAATGGGAGAGGGAACTCTACAATGAGCAGTTCTTC.